The subject of this entry is one TCR beta chain. Its target is unknown. The data stem from a study of blood T cells in healthy people across ages. Study observations and caveats: Age brought a roughly linear fall in TCR beta diversity measured per million T cells. The long-lived group displayed more naive CD4+ cells, plus higher diversity, than the aged donors did.

It was with a sample-barcoded 5' primer and a J-beta primer mix that a second PCR of about 6 to 12 cycles was run. Each CDR3 protein is one row after TCRdb ran MiXCR on the 5' RACE reads. Of more than 650,000 distinct CDR3 sequences listed, 53% are singletons. This TCR was recovered from a man older than 75 in good health. Sequenced input: blood.

The CDR3, as DNA: TGTGCCAGCAGCCAACCCCAGACTAGCGGGAGGGGCAATGAGCAGTTCTTC. The encoded protein is CASSQPQTSGRGNEQFF. V is TRBV3-1 and J is TRBJ2-1; 14 nucleotides line up with TRBD2. Germline lookup yields CDR1 LGHDT and CDR2 YNNKEL (reference sequence). This CDR3 region has 17 residues. The V gene end was trimmed by 2 bases and the J gene end by 6 bases; junction bases not matched to a gene: 6.